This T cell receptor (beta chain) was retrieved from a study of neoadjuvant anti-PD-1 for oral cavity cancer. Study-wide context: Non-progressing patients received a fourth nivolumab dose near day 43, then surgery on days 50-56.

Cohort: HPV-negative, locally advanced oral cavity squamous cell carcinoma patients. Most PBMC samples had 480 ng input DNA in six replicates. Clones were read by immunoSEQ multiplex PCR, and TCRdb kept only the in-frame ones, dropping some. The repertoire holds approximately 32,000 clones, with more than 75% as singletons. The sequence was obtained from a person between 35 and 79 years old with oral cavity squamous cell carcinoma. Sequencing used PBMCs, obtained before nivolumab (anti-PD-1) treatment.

CDR3 nucleotide sequence: TGTGCCAGCAGTTATTCGCTAGCGGGGGGGCCAAATGAGCAGTTCTTC. As protein: CASSYSLAGGPNEQFF. The V and J genes are TRBV6-5 and TRBJ2-1; TRBD2 aligns across 12 bases. Germline CDR1 MNHEY, CDR2 SVGAGI. There are 16 residues in the CDR3. V lost 3 bases and J lost 7; bases outside the gene matches: 7.